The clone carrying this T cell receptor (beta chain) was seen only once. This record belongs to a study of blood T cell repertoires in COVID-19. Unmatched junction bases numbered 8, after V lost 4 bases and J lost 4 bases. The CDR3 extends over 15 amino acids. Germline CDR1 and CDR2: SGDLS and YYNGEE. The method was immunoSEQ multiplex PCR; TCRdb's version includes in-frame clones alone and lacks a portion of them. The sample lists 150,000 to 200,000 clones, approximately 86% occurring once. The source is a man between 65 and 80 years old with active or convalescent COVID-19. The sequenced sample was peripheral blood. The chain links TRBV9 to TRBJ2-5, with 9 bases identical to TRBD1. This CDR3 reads CASSSGTGPLETQYF. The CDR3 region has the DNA TGTGCCAGCAGCTCGGGGACAGGGCCGTTAGAGACCCAGTACTTC.